This entry features one TCR beta chain sequence. Its target is not known. The sequence runs out 3 residues before the end of the CDR3; the remainder is reconstructed from the germline J gene. The sample is drawn from a study of T cells in women clearing cervical HPV infection. Across the study: Control women cleared a single incident HPV16 infection within 12 months. General study results and limits: CIN3+ cases had significantly higher TCR repertoire richness than controls, but evenness did not differ.

This table comes from immunoSEQ multiplex PCR, and its TCRdb copy is limited to in-frame clones, with some not included. The data show tens of thousands of clones, and the top ten clones hold 35% to 45%. Looked up from germline, CDR1 is SGHAT and CDR2 is FQNNGV. V lost 5 bases, J lost 6 bases, and 11 bases lay in between. The CDR3 extends over 13 amino acids. The TCR originated in a woman between 18 and 70 years old with a cervical HPV16 infection that either progressed to CIN3+ or cleared (not recorded which). The chain has TRBV11-2 and TRBJ2-1, with D maybe TRBD2 (5 bases). Sequenced material: blood buffy coat. The CDR3 loop reads CASSRLLGNEQFF. CDR3 DNA (partial): TGTGCCAGCAGCAGACTACTAGGCAATGAG.